Sequencing of this TCR beta chain was carried out in a study of beta chain features in type 1 diabetes. Overall study context: The number of sorted cells examined across all samples was approximately 110,000,000.

The CDR3 sequence is 13 residues long. The germline V and J ends were trimmed by 5 bases and 3 bases, with 11 bases remaining between them. Germline V gene sequence: CDR1 MNHEY, CDR2 SVGAGI. Expressed TCRB transcripts were sequenced because the entire RNA isolate underwent reverse transcription. Produced via immunoSEQ multiplex PCR; TCRdb's table is partial and in-frame only. This sample has fewer than 350,000 clones, with 14% to 15% found just once. Study-level points and caveats: When Type 1 diabetes patients were examined, their TCRB CDR3s proved moderately but significantly shorter in all four CD4+ subsets. Cells expressing TCR highly could be over-represented by cDNA sequencing. HLA influence on TCRB rearrangement stayed unresolved here. Patients' naive, central memory and regulatory TCRB repertoires appeared more alike than those of healthy donors.

Worth noting for this clone: No antigen is known for it. Additional DNA sequences in this sample encode the identical CDR3.

This receptor was obtained from a man between 18 and 35 years old with type 1 diabetes. The J gene is TRBJ2-7, the V gene TRBV6-5; D is perhaps TRBD2 (5 bases). Sequenced: naive CD4+ T cells from blood. The CDR3 nucleotides read TGTGCCAGCAGTCCGCCCGGGGTCTACGAGCAGTACTTC. This encodes CASSPPGVYEQYF.